The text below deals with one T cell receptor (beta chain). This sample was taken from a study of T cell changes during pregnancy in multiple sclerosis. V shed 2 bases and J shed 1 base, with 12 bases lying between them. The CDR3 consists of 15 residues. TCRdb's table, derived via immunoSEQ multiplex PCR, lists solely in-frame clones and lacks some. In the table there are tens of thousands of clones, approximately 90% of which are singletons. The sample here was peripheral blood, taken before pregnancy. The V call is TRBV23-1, the J call TRBJ2-7; possible D gene TRBD2, 7 bases. TRBV23-1 qualifies as an ORF whose function is uncertain. The receptor was isolated from a female donor with multiple sclerosis, enrolled in a pregnancy study. As DNA, the CDR3 is TGCGCCAGCAGTCAAAACCGGGGGGCGTCCTACGAGCAGTACTTC. It specifies CASSQNRGASYEQYF.